The rows below give T cell receptor beta chains drawn from one sample of a study of regulatory T cells in long-lasting Graves disease. TCRdb re-called the multiplex PCR reads with MiXCR, one entry per CDR3 protein. The sample has over 350,000 distinct CDR3 sequences, 12% to 15% seen once. These same data were also listed under a study on T cells in Graves' hyperthyroidism and ophthalmopathy.

The sample here was peripheral blood mononuclear cells (PBMCs), taken at new diagnosis, from a patient treated with antithyroid drugs. The source is a woman aged 50 to 65 with Graves disease. Both conserved end residues are part of each CDR3. The D gene is left open where the match is weak. Rows give clone size only sometimes, using once, few, many, or a class for an expanded clone.

J	size	D	V	DNA	CDR3
TRBJ2-2	-	-	TRBV6-1	TGTGCCAGCGCAAACCGGGACATGATCACCGGGGAGCTGTTTTTT	CASANRDMITGELFF
TRBJ1-5	-	-	TRBV20-1	TGCAGTGCTAGAGATAAGGATTTTAGCAATCAGCCCCAGCATTTT	CSARDKDFSNQPQHF
TRBJ2-1	many	TRBD2	TRBV6-1	TGTGCCAGCAAGGGACTAGCGGAGAACAATGAGCAGTTCTTC	CASKGLAENNEQFF
TRBJ2-7	many	-	TRBV6-2/TRBV6-3	TGTGCCAGCAGCGACAGGAACTTGATATCCTACGAGCAGTACTTC	CASSDRNLISYEQYF
TRBJ2-7	many	-	TRBV27	TGTGCCAGCAGTTTACTGGCGGTGGGGGGTCCCTACGAGCAGTACTTC	CASSLLAVGGPYEQYF
TRBJ2-1	few	-	TRBV9	TGTGCCAGCAGCGTAGCGCCCGGGACCTCCTACAATGAGCAGTTCTTC	CASSVAPGTSYNEQFF
TRBJ2-7	many	-	TRBV9	TGTGCCAGCAGCGAAGGGACTGCGACCTACGAGCAGTACTTC	CASSEGTATYEQYF
TRBJ2-1	-	TRBD2	TRBV25-1	TGTGCCAGCAGCAAGACTAGCCTTGGGGAGCAGTTCTTC	CASSKTSLGEQFF
TRBJ2-5	many	TRBD2	TRBV6-2/TRBV6-3	TGTGCCAGCAGTTACGGACTAGCGGGAGGAGAGACCCAGTACTTC	CASSYGLAGGETQYF
TRBJ1-2	few	TRBD1	TRBV12-3/TRBV12-4	TGTGCCAGCAGTCCCAGGGGGATGTATGGCTACACCTTC	CASSPRGMYGYTF
TRBJ1-4	-	-	TRBV28	TGTGCCAGCAGTTTACGGAGTTTGATCGAAACTAATGAAAAACTGTTTTTT	CASSLRSLIETNEKLFF
TRBJ1-5	-	-	TRBV5-8	TGTGTTAGCAGCACGGCGCGGTATCAGCCCCAGCATTTT	CVSSTARYQPQHF
TRBJ2-7	many	-	TRBV12-3/TRBV12-4	TGTGCCAGCAGTTTCCCCACCGTATCCTACGAGCAGTACTTC	CASSFPTVSYEQYF
TRBJ2-3	many	TRBD2	TRBV28	TGTGCCAGCAGCAGTTTTAGCGGGCCAACAGATACGCAGTATTTT	CASSSFSGPTDTQYF
TRBJ2-7	few	-	TRBV4-1	TGCGCCAGCAGCCCACCCGGGGCGGCAGGACTATACGAGCAGTACTTC	CASSPPGAAGLYEQYF
TRBJ1-2	-	-	TRBV5-1	TGCGCCAGCAGCTCCACCTCGGGCCGCGATCGTTGGGGCTACACCTTC	CASSSTSGRDRWGYTF
TRBJ2-2	-	TRBD1	TRBV19	TGTGCCAGTAGTATTGATAGGACAGGGAACACCGGGGAGCTGTTTTTT	CASSIDRTGNTGELFF
TRBJ2-7	many	-	TRBV5-5	TGTGCCAGCAGCTTCATACGGGCCACCTACGAGCAGTACTTC	CASSFIRATYEQYF
TRBJ2-5	few	TRBD2	TRBV5-1	TGCGCCAGCAGCTTGGTCAGTAGCGGGAGAGAGACCCAGTACTTC	CASSLVSSGRETQYF
TRBJ2-1	many	TRBD2	TRBV20-1	TGCAGTGCTAGAGGAGGGACTAATTCCTACAATGAGCAGTTCTTC	CSARGGTNSYNEQFF
TRBJ2-1	once	-	TRBV5-1	TGCGCCAGCAGCTTGAAGTTTGGGACCGCAGAGCAGTTCTTC	CASSLKFGTAEQFF
TRBJ2-7	-	-	TRBV9	TGTGCCAGCAGCGTCGCCTGGGACTTAATCTCCTACGAGCAGTACTTC	CASSVAWDLISYEQYF
TRBJ1-4	many	-	TRBV3-1	TGTGCCAGCAGCCAAGATGGGGGTGAAAAACTGTTTTTT	CASSQDGGEKLFF
TRBJ2-7	many	-	TRBV29-1	TGCAGCGTTGAAGAGTCCTCCTACGAGCAGTACTTC	CSVEESSYEQYF
TRBJ2-5	-	TRBD2	TRBV6-2/TRBV6-3	TGTGCCAGCAGTTACTTCGAATCGGCGGGAGCGGACCAGTACTTC	CASSYFESAGADQYF
TRBJ1-1	-	-	TRBV6-4	TGTGCCAGCAGTGTTTTATACATGAAAACTGAAGCTTTCTTT	CASSVLYMKTEAFF
TRBJ2-1	-	TRBD2	TRBV9	TGTGCCAGCAGCGTATTACTAGCGGGAGCCCCCGATGAGCAGTTCTTC	CASSVLLAGAPDEQFF
TRBJ2-5	many	TRBD2	TRBV12-3/TRBV12-4	TGTGCCAGTGGAGCGGGAGACTTAGAGACCCAGTACTTC	CASGAGDLETQYF
TRBJ2-7	-	-	TRBV4-1	TGCGCCAGCAGCCGGACTCAAGCGGGCCCTTACGAGCAGTACTTC	CASSRTQAGPYEQYF
TRBJ1-4	-	TRBD1	TRBV10-3	TGTGCCATCAGAGACAGGGGCGGTGAAAAACTGTTTTTT	CAIRDRGGEKLFF
TRBJ1-3	many	-	TRBV10-3	TGTGCCATCAGCGCCTCACAGGCGCAGGGAAACACCATATATTTT	CAISASQAQGNTIYF
TRBJ2-3	-	-	TRBV6-2/TRBV6-3	TGTGCCAGCAGTTACCGGGGAGCATTCCACACAGATACGCAGTATTTT	CASSYRGAFHTDTQYF
TRBJ1-2	-	-	TRBV30	TGTGCCTGGAGTGTAAGGCAGGAGGTCGGCTACACCTTC	CAWSVRQEVGYTF
TRBJ2-3	once	-	TRBV20-1	TGCAGTGCTAGTATGGCAGGCAGCACAGATACGCAGTATTTT	CSASMAGSTDTQYF
TRBJ2-2	-	TRBD1	TRBV9	TGTGCCAGCAGCGTAACGGGACAGGGTTTTTTTTCGGGGGAGCTGTTTTTT	CASSVTGQGFFSGELFF
TRBJ2-2	many	-	TRBV20-1	TGCAGTGCTAGGGCGGGAAGGACCGGGGAGCTGTTTTTT	CSARAGRTGELFF
TRBJ1-1	many	-	TRBV20-1	TGCAGTGCTAGTTATCCAGGCAACACTGAAGCTTTCTTT	CSASYPGNTEAFF
TRBJ2-1	few	TRBD1	TRBV6-2/TRBV6-3	TGTGCCAGCAGTTCACCGGGACAGGGGGTAAATGAGCAGTTCTTC	CASSSPGQGVNEQFF
TRBJ2-5	few	-	TRBV19	TGTGCCAGTAGTATCAGCCGCCCGGAGACCCAGTACTTC	CASSISRPETQYF
TRBJ1-2	many	TRBD1	TRBV28	TGTGCCAGCGTCTCCGGGACAGGGGGCCTCACCCGGTGGGGCTATGGCTACACCTTC	CASVSGTGGLTRWGYGYTF
TRBJ1-1	-	-	TRBV28	TGTGCCAGCAGTTTTTGGTCTGAACGGGCAGCTGAAGCTTTCTTT	CASSFWSERAAEAFF
TRBJ2-7	many	-	TRBV4-1	TGCGCCAGCAGCCAAGCCCCGGACGGACGGGAGCAGTACTTC	CASSQAPDGREQYF
TRBJ1-2	many	-	TRBV29-1	TGCAGCGTTGAAATCTCCCCAGGGCTTATCTATGGCTACACCTTC	CSVEISPGLIYGYTF
TRBJ2-3	-	TRBD2	TRBV5-4	TGTGCCAGCAGCCAAATTAGCGGGAGGGCCTCAAGGACAGATACGCAGTATTTT	CASSQISGRASRTDTQYF
TRBJ2-1	few	TRBD2	TRBV7-2	TGTGCCAGCAGCATGGGACTAGCGGGACCTTACAATGAGCAGTTCTTC	CASSMGLAGPYNEQFF
TRBJ2-1	many	-	TRBV10-3	TGTGCCATCAGTGCCCTAGCTAAGAGCTCCTACAATGAGCAGTTCTTC	CAISALAKSSYNEQFF
TRBJ2-7	few	-	TRBV5-1	TGCGCCAGCAGCTTGTTGACCCTAGCCCCCAACTCAGAGCAGTACTTC	CASSLLTLAPNSEQYF
TRBJ2-3	many	TRBD2	TRBV25-1	TGTGCCAGCAGTGAATCTAGCGGGAGGGTGTCAGATACGCAGTATTTT	CASSESSGRVSDTQYF
TRBJ1-4	many	-	TRBV5-1	TGCGCCAGCAGCCGCGGGGACATGGGTGAAAAACTGTTTTTT	CASSRGDMGEKLFF
TRBJ2-1	many	-	TRBV20-1	TGCAGTGCTAGAGACCCAGGGCTCACCTACAATGAGCAGTTCTTC	CSARDPGLTYNEQFF
TRBJ2-7	many	-	TRBV18	TGTGCCAGCTCACCGCGTGGGGAGGGGGCGGAGGAGCAGTACTTC	CASSPRGEGAEEQYF
TRBJ2-1	many	-	TRBV18	TGTGCCAGCTCACCCTCGTGGGAGAACAATGAGCAGTTCTTC	CASSPSWENNEQFF
TRBJ1-1	many	-	TRBV3-1	TGTGCCAGCAGCCAAGATTTAGGGGGGTCGGGGACTGAAGCTTTCTTT	CASSQDLGGSGTEAFF
TRBJ1-2	few	-	TRBV20-1	TGCAGTGCTAGAGCGGGGGCGGGCGGCAGGAGCTATGGCTACACCTTC	CSARAGAGGRSYGYTF